Listed here are 16 T cell receptor beta chains from one sample, sequenced in a study of T cells in Graves' hyperthyroidism and ophthalmopathy. Authors of the study amplified TCR beta CDR3 regions from RNA transcripts. First-round RT-PCR of the TCR CDR3 relied on the HTBI primer set. TCRdb re-analysed the multiplex PCR reads in MiXCR, keeping a single row per CDR3 protein. The table has about 380,000 distinct CDR3 sequences, approximately 13% seen once. Sequencing was done on a sample of blood. These receptors were collected from a man between 25 and 39 years old with Graves' hyperthyroidism that later progressed to Graves' ophthalmopathy.

V is TRBV11-3 and J is TRBJ1-2, with no clear D. Germline CDR1 SGHNT, CDR2 YENEEA. The V end was cut by 1 base, the J end by 6 bases, with 9 bases between. There are 13 residues in the CDR3. This chain's CDR3 is CASSLGGINGYTF. CDR3 nucleotide sequence: TGTGCCAGCAGCTTAGGGGGAATCAATGGCTACACCTTC. Full variable domain (outside the CDR3, taken from reference TRBV11-3 and TRBJ1-2): EAGVVQSPRYKIIEKKQPVAFWCNPISGHNTLYWYLQNLGQGPELLIRYENEEAVDDSQLPKDRFSAERLKGVDSTLKIQPAELGDSAVYLCASSLGGINGYTFGSGTRLTVV.

This clonotype was recorded at least ten times. V gene TRBV7-9 combines with J gene TRBJ2-5; tentatively, D is TRBD2 (5 bases). Trimming cost V 1 base and J 5 bases, with 14 bases left between them. CDR3 length: 15 amino acids. The V gene's germline CDR1 is SEHNR and CDR2 FQNEAQ (reference sequence). The CDR3 reads CASSLVEAGLETQYF. CDR3 DNA: TGTGCCAGCAGCTTAGTGGAGGCCGGGCTGGAGACCCAGTACTTC.

This clonotype was seen more than once but under ten times. This chain uses TRBV4-1 with TRBJ2-1; D is unresolved. The CDR3 covers 15 residues. Germline CDR1 reads MGHRA; CDR2 reads YSYEKL. V was trimmed by 0 bases and J by 7 bases, leaving 13 bases between them. CDR3 coding DNA: TGCGCCAGCAGCCAAGAGGGGTGGGGATCGAATGAGCAGTTCTTC. Its protein is CASSQEGWGSNEQFF.

This clonotype showed up many times. J is TRBJ2-3 and V is TRBV6-5; 8 bases are a match to TRBD2. The CDR3 is made up of 16 amino acids. J lost 5 bases, V lost 1 base, and 8 bases had no gene match. Germline V lookup: CDR1 MNHEY, CDR2 SVGAGI. The CDR3 DNA reads as TGTGCCAGCAGTTACTTTAGCGGGACCTCGAGAGATACGCAGTATTTT. Residues: CASSYFSGTSRDTQYF.

This clonotype showed up just a few times. The chain couples TRBV7-6 to TRBJ2-1; 8 bases align to TRBD1. CDR3 size: 17 residues. Germline trimming cut 3 bases from V and 9 bases from J; bases unmatched to any gene: 16. Germline-derived CDR1 and CDR2 are SGHVS and FNYEAQ. The CDR3 loop is CASSLEADRALGTEQFF. The CDR3 coding sequence is TGTGCCAGCAGCTTGGAGGCGGACAGGGCCCTCGGAACTGAGCAGTTCTTC.

This clonotype was counted at least ten times. The chain is built from TRBV20-1 and TRBJ2-4, with 8 bases matching TRBD1. The CDR3 covers 15 residues. Germline trimming cut 6 bases from V and 0 bases from J; bases unmatched to any gene: 7. The germline CDR1 and CDR2 sequences are DFQATT and SNEGSKA (reference sequence). The DNA for the CDR3 is TGCAGTGCCAACCAGGGGGCCCTAGCCAAAAACATTCAGTACTTC. Translation: CSANQGALAKNIQYF.

This chain uses TRBV5-1 with TRBJ2-5, with no clear D. Germline CDR1 and CDR2: SGHRS and YFSETQ. The CDR3 sequence is 16 residues long. V lost 4 bases and J 3 bases, leaving 19 bases between the germline ends. In nucleotides, the CDR3 is TGCGCCAGCAGCCCCACCCGCCCCGGTCCCGAAGAGACCCAGTACTTC. Translated: CASSPTRPGPEETQYF.

Note on this clonotype: A much larger clonotype is one base distant, so this may be a read error. The rearrangement links TRBV3-1 to TRBJ1-5, with 7 bases lining up with TRBD1. From germline, CDR1 is LGHDT and CDR2 YNNKEL (reference sequence). The CDR3 has 15 amino acids. The CDR3 region is CASSLGTVSNHPQHF. The CDR3 DNA sequence: TGTGCCAGCAGCCTCGGGACAGTTAGCAATCATCCCCAGCATTTT.

This clonotype appeared a few times. The chain combines TRBV10-1 with TRBJ1-5, with 10 bases that match TRBD1. The CDR3 loop spans 16 amino acids. Germline V gene sequence: CDR1 WNHNN, CDR2 SYGVQD (reference sequence). V shed 0 bases, J shed 7 bases, and the junction held 6 bases outside the gene matches. CDR3 coding DNA: TGCGCCAGCAGTGAGTCGCCGGGACAGGGGCGGCAGCCCCAGCATTTT. It yields the protein CASSESPGQGRQPQHF.

This clonotype occurred many times. The chain has TRBV11-2 and TRBJ1-4; D uncertain. V gave up 5 bases and J gave up 0 bases, with 7 bases separating them. The CDR3 sequence is 14 residues long. Germline V gene sequence: CDR1 SGHAT, CDR2 FQNNGV. CDR3 in DNA: TGTGCCAGCAGCCCCACAGCAACTAATGAAAAACTGTTTTTT. Translated, it gives CASSPTATNEKLFF.

This clonotype was seen at least ten times. The chain has TRBV7-2 and TRBJ1-6, with 9 bases fitting TRBD1. From germline, CDR1 is SGHTA and CDR2 FQGNSA. The J segment lost 10 bases and the V segment lost 5 bases, leaving 9 bases of the junction unmatched. This CDR3 is 15 amino acids long. The CDR3 DNA reads as TGTGCCAGCAGCCCCGGGACAGGGATTTTGTCACCCCTCCACTTT. It translates to CASSPGTGILSPLHF.

The chain carries TRBV6-1 and TRBJ2-3; D not resolved. V gave up 3 bases and J gave up 0 bases, with 10 bases separating them. Germline CDR1 MNHNS, CDR2 SASEGT. The length of the CDR3 is 15 residues. The CDR3 protein is CASSEDFPSTDTQYF. In DNA, the CDR3 is TGTGCCAGCAGTGAGGATTTTCCTAGCACAGATACGCAGTATTTT.

The chain employs TRBV29-1 and TRBJ2-5; D remains ambiguous. The V end was cut by 4 bases, the J end by 2 bases, with 8 bases between. The germline CDR1 and CDR2 sequences are SQVTM and ANQGSEA. CDR3 size: 12 residues. The CDR3 sequence: CSVVFPQETQYF. CDR3 DNA: TGCAGCGTTGTTTTCCCGCAAGAGACCCAGTACTTC. The whole variable domain, remainder taken from reference TRBV29-1 and TRBJ2-5, is SAVISQKPSRDICQRGTSLTIQCQVDSQVTMMFWYRQQPGQSLTLIATANQGSEATYESGFVIDKFPISRPNLTFSTLTVSNMSPEDSSIYLCSVVFPQETQYFGPGTRLLVL.

This clonotype occurred a few times. CDR3 sequence (DNA): TGTGTCACACAGAGCACAGATACGCAGTATTTT. It yields the protein CVTQSTDTQYF. The J gene is TRBJ2-3, the V gene TRBV24-1; no clear D. Germline V CDR1 and CDR2: KGHDR, SFDVKD. The CDR3 runs 11 residues.

In this sample, this clonotype turned up a few times. The rearrangement uses TRBV29-1 and TRBJ2-7; TRBD2 is a possible D gene (5 bases). Germline V CDR1 and CDR2: SQVTM, ANQGSEA. V was shortened by 7 bases and J by 7 bases, with 11 bases between the two germline ends. This CDR3 contains 10 residues. CDR3 DNA sequence: TGCAGCGCGGGGATAGGGGAGCAGTACTTC. Protein sequence: CSAGIGEQYF.

This clonotype occurred many times. The chain has TRBV6-5 and TRBJ1-1; TRBD1 agrees at 8 bases. Trimming took 0 bases from V and 5 from J; bases not matched to a gene: 5. CDR3 size: 15 residues. CDR1 is MNHEY, CDR2 SVGAGI, per germline. The CDR3, as DNA: TGTGCCAGCAGTTACTCGGCAGGGGGCCGGACTGAAGCTTTCTTT. Translation gives CASSYSAGGRTEAFF.